These 6 T cell receptor beta chains were all obtained from the same sample, sequenced in a study of T cell repertoires in cytomegalovirus infection. These receptors are not linked to any known antigen. A single record per CDR3 protein comes from TCRdb applying MiXCR to the reads. The sample contains roughly 280,000 distinct CDR3 sequences, around 20% of which appear only once. The material was cultured PBMCs, obtained from culture after CMV antigen stimulation. These receptors came from a human donor in good health (CMV status not recorded). Some clones in this sample may be carry-over from other donors' samples.

The gene calls are TRBV27 and TRBJ2-3, with TRBD2 as a possible D gene (6 bases). The CDR3 is made up of 14 amino acids. CDR1 and CDR2 (germline): MNHEY, SMNVEV (reference sequence). The V gene lost 4 bases and the J gene lost 2 bases, with 10 bases spanning the gap. CDR3: CASSSGTYTDTQYF. CDR3 nucleotide sequence: TGTGCCAGCAGTTCGGGGACTTACACAGATACGCAGTATTTT.

Only a few counts were recorded for this clonotype. The V call is TRBV12-3 or TRBV12-4, the J call TRBJ1-2; tentative D call: TRBD1 (6 bases). The CDR3 loop spans 16 amino acids. Trimming shortened V by 3 bases and J by 1 base, and 15 bases separated the two germline ends. The CDR3: CASSFLGQGHNYGYTF. CDR3 DNA: TGTGCCAGCAGTTTCTTAGGGCAGGGGCATAACTATGGCTACACCTTC.

The V and J genes are TRBV6-5 and TRBJ2-7; a possible D gene is TRBD1 (6 bases). Germline CDR1 reads MNHEY; CDR2 reads SVGAGI. The length of the CDR3 is 13 residues. Trimming cost V 2 bases and J 6 bases, with 11 bases left between them. DNA for the CDR3: TGTGCCAGCAGTTACACATCAGGGGCCGAGCAGTACGTC. Its translation: CASSYTSGAEQYV.

Ten or more counts support this clonotype. CDR3 sequence (DNA): TGTGCCAGCAGCTTTGGTCCTCTTAATAGCAATCAGCCCCAGCATTTT. The encoded protein is CASSFGPLNSNQPQHF. V is TRBV7-2 and J is TRBJ1-5; D call uncertain. This CDR3 region has 16 residues. Deletions cut 3 bases from V and 0 bases from J, with 12 bases between. Germline V gene lookup returns CDR1 SGHTA and CDR2 FQGNSA.

This clonotype was counted a few times. The rearrangement links TRBV20-1 to TRBJ2-1; D possibly corresponds to TRBD2 (6 bases). The germline V gene encodes CDR1 DFQATT and CDR2 SNEGSKA (reference sequence). V shed 2 bases and J shed 4 bases, with 15 bases lying between them. The CDR3 has 15 amino acids. DNA of the CDR3: TGCAGTGCTAGATCGGGAGTAGTTGGGTACAATGAGCAGTTCTTC. Encoded protein: CSARSGVVGYNEQFF.

This clonotype was recorded at least ten times. The chain couples TRBV7-2 to TRBJ2-5; no reliable D call. This CDR3 is built from 14 residues. The V gene lost 5 bases and the J gene lost 10 bases, with 20 bases spanning the gap. Germline CDR1 reads SGHTA; CDR2 reads FQGNSA. DNA of the CDR3: TGTGCCAGCAGCCTCCAGAGTCCAAGAGATAGCCAGTACTTC. Amino acids: CASSLQSPRDSQYF.